A single sample is the source of the 11 T cell receptor beta chains below, sequenced in a study of OX40 agonist ivuxolimab in advanced cancers. Method: immunoSEQ multiplex PCR; TCRdb's copy keeps in-frame clones and lacks some. The table shows nearly 95,000 clones, with approximately 94% occurring only once. The source material was CD4+ or CD8+ T cells sorted from blood, sampled in a trial of the OX40 agonist ivuxolimab. Receptors originate from an adult with an advanced solid tumor such as melanoma, head and neck, liver or kidney cancer.

The rearrangement uses TRBV28 and TRBJ2-7, with 9 bases aligning to TRBD1. Germline loops: CDR1 MDHEN, CDR2 SYDVKM. The CDR3 covers 14 residues. V was clipped by 3 bases and J by 6 bases; unmatched bases: 6. The CDR3 coding sequence is TGTGCCAGCAGTTTGGGGACAGGGTACGTCGAGCAGTACTTC. Translated: CASSLGTGYVEQYF.

In this sample, this clone turned up once. This chain connects TRBV30 to TRBJ1-3, with a tentative D call TRBD1 (5 bases). V gave up 3 bases and J gave up 6 bases, with 15 bases separating them. The germline gives CDR1 GTSNPN, CDR2 SVGIG (reference sequence). The length of the CDR3 is 14 residues. The CDR3 region has the DNA TGTGCCTGGAGCCCCGGGGGAATCGAAAACACCATATATTTT. Its translation is CAWSPGGIENTIYF.

The rearrangement uses TRBV19 and TRBJ1-1; no reliable D call. Germline V gives CDR1 LNHDA, CDR2 SQIVND (reference sequence). Trimming stripped 4 bases from V and 0 bases from J, with 6 bases between. This CDR3 is 13 amino acids long. CDR3 bases: TGTGCCAGTAGTAGGGAATTGAACACTGAAGCTTTCTTT. Translating it yields CASSRELNTEAFF.

V and J are TRBV2 and TRBJ1-1; no clear D. The V end was cut by 4 bases, the J end by 6 bases, with 15 bases between. This CDR3 has 14 residues. Germline lookup yields CDR1 SNHLY and CDR2 FYNNEI. In DNA, the CDR3 is TGTGCCAGCAGTGCCACATGGGGAGATCCTGAAGCTTTCTTT. Its translation: CASSATWGDPEAFF.

The chain recombines TRBV28 with TRBJ2-3; possible D gene TRBD2, 5 bases. CDR3 size: 14 residues. The V and J ends lost 7 bases and 2 bases respectively, with 13 bases between them. Germline V gene data show CDR1 as MDHEN and CDR2 as SYDVKM. Written as DNA, the CDR3 is TGTGCCAGCATCTCCCCGGAGGACACAGATACGCAGTATTTT. This gives the protein CASISPEDTDTQYF.

This chain connects TRBV6-6 to TRBJ1-1; D not certain. Trimming took 11 bases from V and 8 from J, leaving 15 bases between them. This CDR3 comprises 11 residues. Per germline, CDR1 MNHNY and CDR2 SVGAGI (reference sequence). For the CDR3, the DNA is TGTGCCGGTAGGAGTAGCTTAGAAGCTTTCTTT. Protein: CAGRSSLEAFF.

The rearrangement uses TRBV19 and TRBJ2-7; the match to TRBD2 covers 10 bases. CDR3 length equals 14 residues. Germline trimming cut 3 bases from V and 4 bases from J; bases unmatched to any gene: 3. Germline values: CDR1 LNHDA, CDR2 SQIVND (reference sequence). CDR3 DNA: TGTGCCAGTAGTATTGCACTAGCGGGGTACGAGCAGTACTTC. This translates into CASSIALAGYEQYF.

This chain joins TRBV29-1 and TRBJ2-4; D is unresolved. Trimming removed 3 bases at V and 5 bases at J, with 5 bases between. Germline CDR1 SQVTM, CDR2 ANQGSEA. This CDR3 is 11 amino acids long. Here the CDR3 reads CSVDTENIQYF. CDR3 in DNA: TGCAGCGTTGACACAGAAAACATTCAGTACTTC.

J is TRBJ2-7 and V is TRBV14; 7 bases fit TRBD1. CDR3 length: 14 residues. V dropped 2 bases and J dropped 2; count of bases not matched to a gene: 3. The germline CDR1 and CDR2 sequences are SGHDN and FVKESK. CDR3 in amino acids: CASSQRDSPYEQYF. In DNA form, the CDR3 reads TGTGCCAGCAGCCAAAGGGACAGTCCCTACGAGCAGTACTTC.

The chain recombines TRBV2 with TRBJ2-7; 7 bases map to TRBD1. The CDR3 spans 14 residues. V trimming: 7 bases; J trimming: 1 base; junction bases outside the gene matches: 7. In germline, CDR1 is SNHLY, CDR2 FYNNEI. CDR3: CASTWTGRSYEQYF. CDR3 DNA sequence: TGTGCCAGCACGTGGACAGGCCGGTCCTACGAGCAGTACTTC. The variable domain in full, with the rest retrieved from reference TRBV2 and TRBJ2-7, is EPEVTQTPSHQVTQMGQEVILRCVPISNHLYFYWYRQILGQKVEFLVSFYNNEISEKSEIFDDQFSVERPDGSNFTLKIRSTKLEDSAMYFCASTWTGRSYEQYFGPGTRLTVT.

The CDR3 reads CASSPGPHSPLHF. The CDR3 nucleotides are TGTGCCAGCAGTCCCGGGCCGCATTCACCCCTCCACTTT. The chain uses TRBV27 and TRBJ1-6; no clear D. Germline CDR1 and CDR2: MNHEY and SMNVEV (reference sequence). V gave up 5 bases and J gave up 8 bases, with 10 bases separating them. The CDR3 covers 13 residues.